The 5 T cell receptor beta chains reported below all come from one sample, sequenced in a study of T-cell memory formation after mild COVID-19. Each CDR3 protein gets one entry after TCRdb re-called the 5' RACE reads with MiXCR. The sample consists of approximately 260,000 distinct CDR3 sequences, around 15% of them appearing once. The material sequenced was PBMCs or a T cell subset sorted from them (not recorded which). The receptors stem from a man in his late teens or twenties who had mild COVID-19 (a few samples of this study predate the infection). Cell type and time point are not known.

This clonotype has only a few counts. The chain carries TRBV5-1 and TRBJ2-7; 9 positions agree with TRBD1. V was clipped by 0 bases and J by 5 bases; unmatched bases: 12. This CDR3 spans 17 amino acids. CDR1 and CDR2 from the germline V gene are SGHRS and YFSETQ. CDR3 sequence: CASSLACSGQGINEQYV. CDR3 in DNA: TGCGCCAGCAGCTTGGCGTGTTCAGGACAGGGGATTAACGAGCAGTACGTC.

The V gene is TRBV2, the J gene TRBJ2-1; maybe TRBD2 (5 bases). The germline gives CDR1 SNHLY, CDR2 FYNNEI. This CDR3 has 13 amino acids. Trimming removed 6 bases from V and 8 bases from J, with 14 bases in between. The CDR3 protein is CASRAMGADEQFF. CDR3 DNA: TGTGCCAGCAGAGCCATGGGAGCGGATGAGCAGTTCTTC.

The rearrangement uses TRBV19 and TRBJ2-4; weak D call: TRBD1 (6 bases). The V and J ends lost 3 bases and 6 bases respectively, with 15 bases between them. The germline V gene has CDR1 LNHDA and CDR2 SQIVND (reference sequence). The CDR3 consists of 15 residues. The CDR3 DNA is TGTGCCAGTAGTATTGATGGGGGCCGGGGAAACATTCAGTACTTC. Its protein product is CASSIDGGRGNIQYF.

The genes are TRBV9 and TRBJ1-2; D is undetermined. The CDR3 covers 15 residues. Germline V gives CDR1 SGDLS, CDR2 YYNGEE. The ends were cut back, 1 base at V and 3 bases at J, with 13 bases in the middle. CDR3 sequence reads: CASSVRPVIDYGYTF. CDR3 sequence (DNA): TGTGCCAGCAGCGTACGTCCAGTCATTGACTATGGCTACACCTTC.

This clonotype has only a few counts. This sequence joins TRBV7-2 and TRBJ2-5, with 9 bases identical to TRBD1. Germline V gene data show CDR1 as SGHTA and CDR2 as FQGNSA. The V gene end was trimmed by 5 bases and the J gene end by 3 bases; junction bases not matched to a gene: 10. The CDR3 is 16 amino acids. The CDR3 region is CASSPGTGPPKETQYF. The CDR3 coding sequence is TGTGCCAGCAGCCCAGGGACAGGGCCGCCTAAAGAGACCCAGTACTTC.